Each of the 2 T cell receptor beta chains below was sequenced from the same sample in a study of blood T cells in healthy people across ages. Together with a sample-barcoded 5' primer, a J-beta primer mix was included in a second PCR lasting about 7 to 12 cycles. TCRdb ran MiXCR on the 5' RACE reads and lists one entry per CDR3 protein. The sample has roughly 1.6 million distinct CDR3 sequences, almost 35% seen once. Sequenced sample: blood. The source is a woman in her 30s in good health.

This clonotype was counted ten times or more. The chain couples TRBV4-2 to TRBJ2-5; 7 bases align to TRBD1. CDR3 length: 17 amino acids. Germline V gene sequence: CDR1 LGHNA, CDR2 YNFKEQ. With 0 bases clipped from V and 7 bases from J, the junction kept 14 bases outside the gene matches. The CDR3 DNA reads as TGTGCCAGCAGCCAAGATAAGGGGGCAACCGAAGCAGGGACCCAGTACTTC. This codes for CASSQDKGATEAGTQYF.

The V and J genes are TRBV20-1 and TRBJ2-2; no clear D gene. Germline V lookup: CDR1 DFQATT, CDR2 SNEGSKA (reference sequence). This CDR3 has 10 amino acids. The V end was cut by 5 bases, the J end by 8 bases, with 6 bases between. The CDR3 bases are TGCAGTGCTCTCGCGGGGGAGCTGTTTTTT. This gives the protein CSALAGELFF.